Detailed here is one T cell receptor (beta chain). This record comes from a study of Graves' ophthalmopathy and Graves' hyperthyroidism. From germline, CDR1 is SNHLY and CDR2 FYNNEI. The V end was cut by 3 bases, the J end by 11 bases, with 8 bases between. The CDR3 loop spans 11 amino acids. TCR beta CDR3 regions were amplified from RNA transcripts. An opening RT-PCR round employed HTBI primers and preceded a second-round multiplex PCR. TCRdb re-called the multiplex PCR reads with MiXCR, one entry per CDR3 protein. The table shows approximately 700,000 distinct CDR3 sequences, with just over 40% occurring only once.

This receptor was obtained from an adult man with Graves' ophthalmopathy. Sequenced input: peripheral blood. J is TRBJ1-5 and V is TRBV2; D unclear. The CDR3 loop is CASSDLGAQHF. The CDR3 DNA reads as TGTGCCAGCAGTGACCTTGGGGCCCAGCATTTT.